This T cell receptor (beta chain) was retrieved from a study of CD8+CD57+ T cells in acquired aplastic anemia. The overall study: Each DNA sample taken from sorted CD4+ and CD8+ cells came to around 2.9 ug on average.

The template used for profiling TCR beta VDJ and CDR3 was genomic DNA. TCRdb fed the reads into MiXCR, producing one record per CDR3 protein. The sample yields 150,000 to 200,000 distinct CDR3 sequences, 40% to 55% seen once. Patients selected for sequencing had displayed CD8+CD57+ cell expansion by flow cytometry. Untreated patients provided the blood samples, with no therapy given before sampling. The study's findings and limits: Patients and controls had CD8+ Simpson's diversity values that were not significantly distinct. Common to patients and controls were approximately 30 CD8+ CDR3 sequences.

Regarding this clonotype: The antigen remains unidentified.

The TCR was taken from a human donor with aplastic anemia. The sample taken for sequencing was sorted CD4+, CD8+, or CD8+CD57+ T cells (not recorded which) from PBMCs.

The CDR3 DNA reads as TGCGCCAGCAGCACGGGACAGGTTGACCAAGAGACCCAGTACTTC. Amino acid sequence: CASSTGQVDQETQYF. The chain uses TRBV5-1 and TRBJ2-1; 8 positions match TRBD1. The J call is doubtful: the DNA matches TRBJ2-5 better. Germline V gene data show CDR1 as SGHRS and CDR2 as YFSETQ. This CDR3 region has 15 residues.